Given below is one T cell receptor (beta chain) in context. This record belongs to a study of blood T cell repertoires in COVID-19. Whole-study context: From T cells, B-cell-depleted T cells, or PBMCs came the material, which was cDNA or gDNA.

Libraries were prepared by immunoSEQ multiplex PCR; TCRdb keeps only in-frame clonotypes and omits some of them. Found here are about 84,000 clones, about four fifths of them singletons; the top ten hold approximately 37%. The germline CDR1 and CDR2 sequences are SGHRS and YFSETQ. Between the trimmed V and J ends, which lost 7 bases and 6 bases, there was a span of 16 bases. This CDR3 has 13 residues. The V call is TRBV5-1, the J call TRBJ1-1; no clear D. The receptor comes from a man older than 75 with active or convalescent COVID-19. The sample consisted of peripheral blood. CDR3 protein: CASGRREGSEAFF. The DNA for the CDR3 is TGCGCCAGCGGCAGGAGGGAAGGGTCTGAAGCTTTCTTT.